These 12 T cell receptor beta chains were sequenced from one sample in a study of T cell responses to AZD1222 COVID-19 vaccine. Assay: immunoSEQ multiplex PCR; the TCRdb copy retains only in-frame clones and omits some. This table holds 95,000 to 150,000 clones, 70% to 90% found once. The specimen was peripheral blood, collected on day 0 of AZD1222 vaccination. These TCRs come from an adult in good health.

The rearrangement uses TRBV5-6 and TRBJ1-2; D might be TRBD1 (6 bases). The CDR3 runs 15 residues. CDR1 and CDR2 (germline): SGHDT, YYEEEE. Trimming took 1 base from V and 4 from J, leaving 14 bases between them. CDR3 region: CASSLNDRSGYGYTF. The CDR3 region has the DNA TGTGCCAGCAGCTTGAACGACAGGTCAGGCTATGGCTACACCTTC.

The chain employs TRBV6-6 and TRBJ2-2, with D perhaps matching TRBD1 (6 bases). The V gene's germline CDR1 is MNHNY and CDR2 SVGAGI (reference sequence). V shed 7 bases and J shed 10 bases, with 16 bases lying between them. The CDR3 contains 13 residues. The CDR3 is CASTNDRTMELFF. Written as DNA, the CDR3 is TGTGCCAGCACCAATGACAGGACAATGGAGCTGTTTTTT.

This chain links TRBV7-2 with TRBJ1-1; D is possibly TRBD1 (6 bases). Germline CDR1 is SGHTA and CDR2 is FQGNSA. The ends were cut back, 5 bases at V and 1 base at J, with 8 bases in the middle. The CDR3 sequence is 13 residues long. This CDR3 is CASSTDRNTEAFF. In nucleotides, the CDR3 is TGTGCCAGCAGCACGGACAGGAACACTGAAGCTTTCTTT.

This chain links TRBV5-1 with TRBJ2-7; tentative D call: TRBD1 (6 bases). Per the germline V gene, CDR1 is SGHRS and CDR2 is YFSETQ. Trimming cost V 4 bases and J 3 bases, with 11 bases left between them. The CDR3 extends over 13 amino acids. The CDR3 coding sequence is TGCGCCAGCAGCCCAGGACAGAACTACGAGCAGTACTTC. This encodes CASSPGQNYEQYF.

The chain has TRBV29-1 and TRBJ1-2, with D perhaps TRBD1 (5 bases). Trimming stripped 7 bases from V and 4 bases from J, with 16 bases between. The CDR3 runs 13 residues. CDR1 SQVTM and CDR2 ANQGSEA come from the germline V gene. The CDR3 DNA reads TGCAGCGGGGGACCAACGGGCTTCTATGGCTACACCTTC. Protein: CSGGPTGFYGYTF.

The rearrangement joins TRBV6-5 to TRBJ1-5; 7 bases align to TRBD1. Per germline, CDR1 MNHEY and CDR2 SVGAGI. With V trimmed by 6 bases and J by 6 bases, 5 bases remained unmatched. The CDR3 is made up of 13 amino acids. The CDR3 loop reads CASRRTGGQPQHF. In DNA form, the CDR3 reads TGTGCCAGCAGACGGACAGGAGGTCAGCCCCAGCATTTT.

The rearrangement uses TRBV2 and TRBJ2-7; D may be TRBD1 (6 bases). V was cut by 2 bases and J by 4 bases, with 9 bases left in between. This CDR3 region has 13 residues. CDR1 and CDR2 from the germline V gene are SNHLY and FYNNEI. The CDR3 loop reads CASSERTDYEQYF. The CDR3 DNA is TGTGCCAGCAGTGAAAGGACAGATTACGAGCAGTACTTC.

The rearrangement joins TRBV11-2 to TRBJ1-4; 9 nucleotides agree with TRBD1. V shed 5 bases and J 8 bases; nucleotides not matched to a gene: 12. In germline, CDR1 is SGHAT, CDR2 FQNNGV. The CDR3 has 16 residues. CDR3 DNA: TGTGCCAGCAGCGCAACGACAGGGGGAAATAGCGAAAAACTGTTTTTT. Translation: CASSATTGGNSEKLFF.

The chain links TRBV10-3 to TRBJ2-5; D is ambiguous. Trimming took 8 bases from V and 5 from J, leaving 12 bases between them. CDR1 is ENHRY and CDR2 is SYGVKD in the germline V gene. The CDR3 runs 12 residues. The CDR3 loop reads CAIGAGSETQYF. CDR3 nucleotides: TGTGCCATCGGCGCCGGGTCGGAGACCCAGTACTTC.

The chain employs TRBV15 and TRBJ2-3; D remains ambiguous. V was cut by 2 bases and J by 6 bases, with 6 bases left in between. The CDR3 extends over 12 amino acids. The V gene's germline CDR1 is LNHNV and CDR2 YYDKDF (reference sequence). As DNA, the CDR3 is TGTGCCACCAGCAGACAAGGGGATACGCAGTATTTT. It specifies CATSRQGDTQYF. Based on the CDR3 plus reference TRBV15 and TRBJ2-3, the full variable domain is DAMVIQNPRYQVTQFGKPVTLSCSQTLNHNVMYWYQQKSSQAPKLLFHYYDKDFNNEADTPDNFQSRRPNTSFCFLDIRSPGLGDTAMYLCATSRQGDTQYFGPGTRLTVL.

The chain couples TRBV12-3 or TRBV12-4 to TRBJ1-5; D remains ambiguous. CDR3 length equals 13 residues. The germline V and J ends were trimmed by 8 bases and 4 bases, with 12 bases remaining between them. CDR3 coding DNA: TGTGCCAGCGGGTTAGCCGAGAATCAGCCCCAGCATTTT. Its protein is CASGLAENQPQHF.

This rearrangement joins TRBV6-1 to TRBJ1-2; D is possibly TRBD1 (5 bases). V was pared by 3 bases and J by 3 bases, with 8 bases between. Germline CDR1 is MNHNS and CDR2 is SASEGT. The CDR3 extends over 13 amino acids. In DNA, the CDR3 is TGTGCCAGCAGTGATTTGGGGGACTATGGCTACACCTTC. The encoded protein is CASSDLGDYGYTF.